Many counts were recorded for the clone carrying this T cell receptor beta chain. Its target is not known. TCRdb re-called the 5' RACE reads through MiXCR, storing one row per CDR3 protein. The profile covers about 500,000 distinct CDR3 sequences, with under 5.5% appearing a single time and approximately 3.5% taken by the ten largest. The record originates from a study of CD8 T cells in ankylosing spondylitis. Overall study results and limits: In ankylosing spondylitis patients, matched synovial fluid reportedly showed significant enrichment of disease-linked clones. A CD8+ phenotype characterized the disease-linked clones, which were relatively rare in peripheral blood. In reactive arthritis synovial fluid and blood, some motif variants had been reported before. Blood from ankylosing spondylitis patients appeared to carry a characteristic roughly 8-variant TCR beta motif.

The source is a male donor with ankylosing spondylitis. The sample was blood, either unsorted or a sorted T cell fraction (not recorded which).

CDR3 amino acids: CASSSGTGLFF. The CDR3 DNA follows: TGTGCCAGCAGCTCCGGGACGGGACTGTTTTTT. The chain links TRBV4-2 to TRBJ1-4; possibly TRBD1 for D (5 bases). The CDR3 extends over 11 amino acids. Per germline, CDR1 LGHNA and CDR2 YNFKEQ. Deletions cut 5 bases from V and 13 bases from J, with 11 bases between.